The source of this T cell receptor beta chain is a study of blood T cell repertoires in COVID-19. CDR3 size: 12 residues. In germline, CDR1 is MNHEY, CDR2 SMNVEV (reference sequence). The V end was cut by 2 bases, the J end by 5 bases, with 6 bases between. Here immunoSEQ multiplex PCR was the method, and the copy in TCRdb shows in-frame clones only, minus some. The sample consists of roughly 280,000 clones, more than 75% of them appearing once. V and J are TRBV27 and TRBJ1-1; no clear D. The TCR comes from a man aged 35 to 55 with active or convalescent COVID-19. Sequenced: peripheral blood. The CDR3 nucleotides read TGTGCCAGCAGTTTAGCGGGGACTGAAGCTTTCTTT. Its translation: CASSLAGTEAFF.